Shown below are 29 T cell receptor beta chains from a single sample sequenced in a study of circulating CD8 cells and anti-PD-1 response in melanoma. Each library started from roughly 16 ng of total RNA using the QIAseq Immune Repertoire TCR panel. TCRdb fed the reads into MiXCR, producing one record per CDR3 protein. The table lists approximately 700 distinct CDR3 sequences, under 5.5% of them singletons. Four subsets defined by PD-1 and/or TIGIT were sorted from live CD3+CD8+TCRalphabeta+ cells. This specimen consisted of CD8+ T cells from PBMCs, obtained at baseline or after one month of anti-PD-1 therapy (not recorded which). These receptors were collected from a human donor with melanoma.

Within the sample, this clonotype is medium-sized (0.01 to 0.1%). The V and J genes are TRBV7-9 and TRBJ1-5; D is unresolved. V dropped 8 bases and J dropped 2 bases, with 13 bases sitting between them. The CDR3 runs to 14 residues. CDR1 and CDR2 from the germline V gene are SEHNR and FQNEAQ (reference sequence). The CDR3 is CASPLLRGNQPQHF. The CDR3 region has the DNA TGTGCCAGCCCGCTTCTGAGGGGCAATCAGCCCCAGCATTTT.

CDR3 bases: TGTGCCAGCAGCCCGAGGGGGAACACTGAAGCTTTCTTT. Encoded protein: CASSPRGNTEAFF. This chain connects TRBV25-1 to TRBJ1-1; tentatively, D is TRBD1 (5 bases). The CDR3 loop spans 13 amino acids. CDR1 is MGHDK and CDR2 is SYGVNS in the germline V gene. The V and J ends lost 6 bases and 1 base respectively, with 9 bases between them.

By frequency in the sample, this clonotype is large (0.1 to 1%). V gene TRBV19 combines with J gene TRBJ2-3; D is uncertain. Germline V gene sequence: CDR1 LNHDA, CDR2 SQIVND (reference sequence). With 5 bases removed from V and 3 bases from J, the gap between germline ends came to 21 bases. The CDR3 totals 17 residues. CDR3 DNA sequence: TGTGCCAGTAGTTTCTCTGCCATGTGGGCCACGACAGATACGCAGTATTTT. Encoded protein: CASSFSAMWATTDTQYF. The full variable domain, rest sourced from reference TRBV19 and TRBJ2-3, is DGGITQSPKYLFRKEGQNVTLSCEQNLNHDAMYWYRQDPGQGLRLIYYSQIVNDFQKGDIAEGYSVSREKKESFPLTVTSAQKNPTAFYLCASSFSAMWATTDTQYFGPGTRLTVL.

Judged by abundance, this clonotype is large. The chain is built from TRBV12-3 or TRBV12-4 and TRBJ1-1, with TRBD1 matching over 7 bases. After removal of 6 bases from V and 4 bases from J, the junction contained 8 bases not matched to a gene. The CDR3 is made up of 14 amino acids. CDR3 sequence reads: CASSPDRDLTEAFF. Written as DNA, the CDR3 is TGTGCCAGCAGCCCCGACAGGGATCTCACTGAAGCTTTCTTT.

This clonotype was found a few times. The V and J genes are TRBV14 and TRBJ1-1, with D tentatively TRBD1 (6 bases). V was pared by 4 bases and J by 2 bases, with 14 bases between. Germline CDR1 and CDR2: SGHDN and FVKESK. The CDR3 has 15 amino acids. CDR3 in DNA: TGTGCCAGCAGCCGAGGGGGAGCCCTAAACACTGAAGCTTTCTTT. This gives the protein CASSRGGALNTEAFF.

By sample fraction, this clonotype is hyperexpanded. The V and J genes are TRBV19 and TRBJ2-1; D uncertain. The germline gives CDR1 LNHDA, CDR2 SQIVND (reference sequence). V was pared by 3 bases and J by 9 bases, with 9 bases between. The CDR3 runs 12 residues. CDR3 sequence: CASSIGWTEQFF. In DNA, the CDR3 is TGTGCCAGTAGTATTGGTTGGACTGAGCAGTTCTTC.

Details on this clonotype: A much larger clone is a single base away; this may be a read error. This chain joins TRBV19 and TRBJ2-7; TRBD1 matches 7 bases. The CDR3 totals 13 residues. Germline V CDR1 and CDR2: LNHDA, SQIVND (reference sequence). Germline trimming cut 3 bases from V and 3 bases from J; bases unmatched to any gene: 2. The CDR3 sequence is CASSITGDYEQYF. The CDR3 DNA is TGTGCCAGTAGTATCACAGGGGACTACGAGCAGTACTTC.

This clonotype counts as medium-sized (0.01 to 0.1%). The chain couples TRBV11-2 to TRBJ2-3; possibly TRBD2 for D (5 bases). V was pared by 3 bases and J by 4 bases, with 8 bases between. The CDR3 is made up of 13 amino acids. Germline CDR1 is SGHAT and CDR2 is FQNNGV. The CDR3 is CASSLVRADTQYF. As DNA, the CDR3 is TGTGCCAGCAGCTTGGTGAGGGCAGATACGCAGTATTTT. The whole variable domain, remainder taken from reference TRBV11-2 and TRBJ2-3, is EAGVAQSPRYKIIEKRQSVAFWCNPISGHATLYWYQQILGQGPKLLIQFQNNGVVDDSQLPKDRFSAERLKGVDSTLKIQPAKLEDSAVYLCASSLVRADTQYFGPGTRLTVL.

This clonotype is labeled as medium-sized. The CDR3 here is CASSFGGTYEQYF. Here the CDR3 DNA reads TGTGCCAGCAGTTTTGGGGGTACCTACGAGCAGTACTTC. The chain couples TRBV28 to TRBJ2-7; either TRBD1 or TRBD2 may fit D (5 bases each). CDR3 size: 13 residues. The V end was cut by 3 bases, the J end by 2 bases, with 8 bases between. CDR1 and CDR2 from the germline V gene are MDHEN and SYDVKM. Full variable domain (rest looked up from reference TRBV28 and TRBJ2-7): DVKVTQSSRYLVKRTGEKVFLECVQDMDHENMFWYRQDPGLGLRLIYFSYDVKMKEKGDIPEGYSVSREKKERFSLILESASTNQTSMYLCASSFGGTYEQYFGPGTRLTVT.

This clonotype turned up a few times. This rearrangement joins TRBV11-2 to TRBJ2-5; TRBD2 matches at 8 bases. J lost 5 bases, V lost 1 base, and 9 bases had no gene match. This CDR3 spans 16 amino acids. The germline V gene encodes CDR1 SGHAT and CDR2 FQNNGV. The CDR3 DNA is TGTGCCAGCAGCTTAGTCACTAGCGGATTCCCCGAGACCCAGTACTTC. Protein sequence: CASSLVTSGFPETQYF.

Turning to this clonotype: The junction and the germline gene differ at one end; a read error may be behind it. The chain uses TRBV19 and TRBJ2-7, with TRBD1 matching 9 bases. The CDR3 length is 14 residues. In germline, CDR1 is LNHDA, CDR2 SQIVND (reference sequence). The CDR3 DNA reads as TGTGCCAGTACTCCGACAGGGGGGATATACGAGCAGAACTTC. Translating it yields CASTPTGGIYEQNF. Full variable domain (rest looked up from reference TRBV19 and TRBJ2-7): DGGITQSPKYLFRKEGQNVTLSCEQNLNHDAMYWYRQDPGQGLRLIYYSQIVNDFQKGDIAEGYSVSREKKESFPLTVTSAQKNPTAFYLCASTPTGGIYEQNFGPGTRLTVT.

Within the sample, this clonotype is large (0.1 to 1%). V usage is TRBV28 and J usage is TRBJ1-2; D call uncertain. The ends were cut back, 3 bases at V and 1 base at J, with 9 bases in the middle. From germline, CDR1 is MDHEN and CDR2 SYDVKM. The CDR3 contains 14 residues. This CDR3 is CASSFQNSNYGYTF. As DNA, the CDR3 is TGTGCCAGCAGTTTTCAGAATAGTAACTATGGCTACACCTTC.

By its share, this clonotype is large. The V call is TRBV28, the J call TRBJ1-5, with D unresolved. The V end lost 7 bases, the J end lost 4 bases, and 8 bases lay between the germline ends. The CDR3 sequence is 12 residues long. Germline-derived CDR1 and CDR2 are MDHEN and SYDVKM. The chain's CDR3 is CASTDQNQPQHF. The DNA of the CDR3 is TGTGCCAGCACCGACCAGAATCAGCCCCAGCATTTT.

This clonotype is deemed large. The rearrangement uses TRBV28 and TRBJ1-1; no clear D. The CDR3 extends over 14 amino acids. CDR1 is MDHEN and CDR2 is SYDVKM in the germline V gene. Deletions cut 1 base from V and 6 bases from J, with 12 bases between. The CDR3 DNA is TGTGCCAGCAGTTTATTCCCCGCCGGGGCTGAAGCTTTCTTT. Its translation: CASSLFPAGAEAFF.

In this sample, this clonotype is medium-sized (0.01 to 0.1%). The rearrangement links TRBV7-3 to TRBJ2-1, with 9 nucleotides matching TRBD2. The CDR3 spans 17 residues. Looked up from germline, CDR1 is SGHTA and CDR2 is FQGTGA. V gave up 5 bases and J gave up 3 bases; unmatched junction bases: 11. The CDR3 here is CASSQWPSGKYYNEQFF. The CDR3 DNA follows: TGTGCCAGCAGCCAGTGGCCTAGCGGGAAGTACTACAATGAGCAGTTCTTC.

This clonotype is labeled large. The V and J genes are TRBV28 and TRBJ2-7, with a possible D match to TRBD2 (6 bases). The CDR3 runs 10 residues. V was trimmed by 8 bases and J by 4 bases, leaving 6 bases between them. Germline values: CDR1 MDHEN, CDR2 SYDVKM. In nucleotides, the CDR3 is TGTGCCAGCGGGACTTACGAGCAGTACTTC. It encodes CASGTYEQYF.

In its sample, this clonotype is medium-sized. The CDR3 nucleotides are TGTGCCAGCAGTCGGATGAACACTGAAGCTTTCTTT. Translated: CASSRMNTEAFF. The chain combines TRBV2 with TRBJ1-1; D gene uncertain. This CDR3 spans 12 amino acids. CDR1 and CDR2 from the germline V gene are SNHLY and FYNNEI. The V gene lost 5 bases and the J gene lost 0 bases, with 4 bases spanning the gap.

Sample share makes this clonotype medium-sized. The rearrangement uses TRBV6-5 and TRBJ2-1; 9 bases line up with TRBD2. The CDR3 is 14 amino acids. The V and J ends lost 11 bases and 7 bases, in that order; junction bases with no gene match: 12. Germline V gene lookup returns CDR1 MNHEY and CDR2 SVGAGI. The CDR3 coding sequence is TGTGCCGCAGCCCCTGGGACTAGCTTAAATGAGCAGTTCTTC. It is translated as CAAAPGTSLNEQFF.

This clonotype is termed large. The chain is built from TRBV4-1 and TRBJ2-1, with 8 bases matching TRBD2. CDR1 and CDR2 (germline): MGHRA, YSYEKL. This CDR3 spans 14 amino acids. V was pared by 0 bases and J by 10 bases, with 5 bases of the junction left unmatched. In DNA, the CDR3 is TGCGCCAGCAGCCAAGATCCGGGCGGGAGGGAGCAGTTCTTC. Translated, it gives CASSQDPGGREQFF.

In this sample, this clonotype turned up a few times. This chain links TRBV5-6 with TRBJ2-3; D not certain. The CDR3 has 13 residues. Trimming removed 6 bases from V and 1 base from J, with 9 bases in between. Germline lookup yields CDR1 SGHDT and CDR2 YYEEEE. As DNA, the CDR3 is TGTGCCAGCACCTGGCTGGGCACAGATACGCAGTATTTT. Encoded protein: CASTWLGTDTQYF.

Relative to its sample, this clonotype is large. V usage is TRBV24-1 and J usage is TRBJ2-1; tentatively, D is TRBD2 (7 bases). V was clipped by 0 bases and J by 8 bases, with 13 bases between them. Germline V gene lookup returns CDR1 KGHDR and CDR2 SFDVKD. The CDR3 is 15 amino acids. The CDR3 nucleotides read TGTGCCACCAGTGATTTGGCGGGGGCGCCGTATGAGCAGTTCTTC. Protein product: CATSDLAGAPYEQFF.

This clonotype is classed as large. A junction boundary mismatches the germline segment, possibly from a read error. V gene TRBV20-1 combines with J gene TRBJ2-1; unclear D gene. The CDR3 length is 15 residues. The germline CDR1 and CDR2 sequences are DFQATT and SNEGSKA (reference sequence). The CDR3 region is CSARGRGASSNEQFF. CDR3 bases: TGCAGTGCTAGGGGTCGCGGTGCCTCCTCCAATGAGCAGTTCTTC.

This clonotype was seen more than once but under ten times. The chain carries TRBV4-1 and TRBJ2-7, with D possibly matching TRBD2 (6 bases). Between the trimmed V and J ends, which lost 2 bases and 2 bases, there was a span of 19 bases. The CDR3 runs to 17 residues. Looked up from germline, CDR1 is MGHRA and CDR2 is YSYEKL. The CDR3 sequence is CASSQRSSGTGTYEQYF. DNA of the CDR3: TGCGCCAGCAGCCAAAGGTCCTCCGGGACTGGCACCTACGAGCAGTACTTC.

By share, this clonotype counts as large (0.1 to 1%). The chain links TRBV2 to TRBJ2-7; possibly TRBD1 for D (6 bases). Trimming left V 6 bases short and J 5 bases short, with 17 bases between. The CDR3 totals 14 residues. Looked up from germline, CDR1 is SNHLY and CDR2 is FYNNEI. The CDR3 DNA follows: TGTGCCAGCAGCGCTATGAACAGGGCGGACGAGCAGTACTTC. Translating gives CASSAMNRADEQYF.

The chain couples TRBV30 to TRBJ1-6; D unclear. Looked up from germline, CDR1 is GTSNPN and CDR2 is SVGIG (reference sequence). V lost 0 bases and J 11 bases, leaving 5 bases between the germline ends. CDR3 length: 11 residues. CDR3 DNA sequence: TGTGCCTGGAGTGTAGGACCACCCCTCCACTTT. Its translation is CAWSVGPPLHF.

This clonotype is labeled medium-sized. This chain connects TRBV19 to TRBJ2-2, with D hard to call. This CDR3 has 13 residues. Germline V gene lookup returns CDR1 LNHDA and CDR2 SQIVND (reference sequence). The V and J ends lost 3 bases and 5 bases respectively, with 7 bases between them. DNA for the CDR3: TGTGCCAGTAGTATTAGACCGACCGGGGAGCTGTTTTTT. Its protein product is CASSIRPTGELFF.

This clonotype is labeled as medium-sized. This sequence joins TRBV19 and TRBJ1-1, with a tentative D call TRBD1 (5 bases). CDR1 is LNHDA and CDR2 is SQIVND in the germline V gene (reference sequence). There are 13 residues in the CDR3. Trimming pared 4 bases from V and 3 bases from J, leaving 9 bases between. CDR3 bases: TGTGCCAGTAGTAGGGACGGGGACACTGAAGCTTTCTTT. Translating gives CASSRDGDTEAFF.

This clonotype is classed as medium-sized (0.01 to 0.1%). The chain links TRBV4-2 to TRBJ1-2; D is unresolved. This CDR3 has 13 residues. Germline CDR1 and CDR2: LGHNA and YNFKEQ. Trimming cost V 3 bases and J 4 bases, with 9 bases left between them. CDR3 sequence (DNA): TGTGCCAGCAGCCAGCCACCAAGCTATGGCTACACCTTC. Translating it yields CASSQPPSYGYTF.

This clonotype is medium-sized within its sample. This rearrangement joins TRBV27 to TRBJ2-2; D gene unclear. The germline gives CDR1 MNHEY, CDR2 SMNVEV (reference sequence). The ends were cut back, 5 bases at V and 5 bases at J, with 3 bases in the middle. This CDR3 contains 11 residues. The CDR3 loop is CASSNTGELFF. The CDR3 bases are TGTGCCAGCAGTAATACCGGGGAGCTGTTTTTT.